These 3 T cell receptor beta chains came from one sample sequenced in a study of breast tumors, draining lymph nodes, adjacent tissues. A single record per CDR3 protein comes from TCRdb applying MiXCR to the multiplex PCR reads. The top ten clones hold 0.85% to 1.3% of a sample with about 270,000 distinct CDR3 sequences, under 35% of them seen once. Axillary draining lymph nodes of breast cancer patients supplied the node samples. The specimen sequenced was axillary lymph node tissue. The receptors were sampled from a female donor with breast cancer. Some clones in this sample may be carry-over from other donors' samples.

V is TRBV6-6 and J is TRBJ2-1; TRBD2 agrees at 8 bases. The V gene's germline CDR1 is MNHNY and CDR2 SVGAGI (reference sequence). The length of the CDR3 is 14 residues. Trimming cost V 4 bases and J 8 bases; bases outside gene matches: 7. The CDR3 nucleotides read TGTGCCAGCAGTTTTCGGGAGGGTAGGGATGAGCAGTTCTTC. This translates into CASSFREGRDEQFF.

This clonotype was observed many times. The CDR3 nucleotides are TGTGCCAGCAGAGAACAGGGTTCCGGCTACACCTTC. It yields the protein CASREQGSGYTF. This chain joins TRBV6-1 and TRBJ1-2; maybe TRBD1 (6 bases). V was trimmed by 6 bases and J by 8 bases, leaving 13 bases between them. Germline CDR1 and CDR2: MNHNS and SASEGT. The CDR3 has 12 residues.

This chain connects TRBV7-9 to TRBJ1-5, with TRBD1 identical over 9 bases. From germline, CDR1 is SEHNR and CDR2 FQNEAQ (reference sequence). The CDR3 spans 14 residues. Trimming took 10 bases from V and 4 from J; bases not matched to a gene: 8. The CDR3 protein is CATKGQGQNQPQHF. The CDR3 nucleotides read TGTGCCACGAAGGGACAGGGTCAAAATCAGCCCCAGCATTTT.